The clone carrying this TCR beta chain was seen many times. Antigen: not known. This sample was included in a study of T cell repertoires in cytomegalovirus infection. TCRdb independently ran MiXCR on the reads; one entry per CDR3 protein. The table includes more than 45,000 distinct CDR3 sequences, around 20% detected once. This clonotype was sampled from a human donor in good health (CMV status not recorded). Some clones in this sample may be carry-over from other donors' samples. The sample here was CD8+ T cells from cultured PBMCs, taken from culture after CMV antigen stimulation.

The CDR3 DNA follows: TGTGCCAGCAGTTTATATTACGGAGGGGAAAATAGCAATCAGCCCCAGCATTTT. Amino acid sequence: CASSLYYGGENSNQPQHF. V is TRBV28 and J is TRBJ1-5; tentative D call: TRBD1 (5 bases). Germline V CDR1 and CDR2: MDHEN, SYDVKM. This CDR3 is 18 amino acids long. V was pared by 1 base and J by 0 bases, with 16 bases between.